This TCR beta chain emerged from a study of blood T cells in healthy people across ages. Whole-study results and caveats: As age increased, TCR beta diversity per million T cells fell in a roughly linear fashion.

Sample-barcoded 5' priming and a J-beta primer mix drove a second PCR of about 7 to 11 cycles. Each cDNA molecule, via a template-switch adaptor with 12 random nucleotides, was tagged. TCRdb ran MiXCR on the 5' RACE reads and lists one entry per CDR3 protein. The table includes roughly 1,500,000 distinct CDR3 sequences, around 35% detected once. In the case of this clonotype: Its target is not known. This may be a read error, as it is one base from a much larger clone.

The CDR3 has 14 residues. Germline assignment: CDR1 SGHVS and CDR2 FNYEAQ. What was sequenced was blood. The receptor's source is a woman between 25 and 40 years old in good health. The rearrangement joins TRBV7-6 to TRBJ2-5; the match to TRBD1 covers 9 bases. The J call may be in error: the DNA end matches TRBJ2-7 better. Here the CDR3 DNA reads TGTGTCAGCAGCTTCGGGGACAGGGTGAACGAGCAGTACTTC. This codes for CVSSFGDRVNEQYF.